This TCR beta chain was captured by sequencing in a study of shared T cell receptors in the human thymus (TCRdb year 2021). In the study overall: The study examined how the human thymus generates shared, self-reactive T-cell receptor alpha chains.

Remarks on this clone: This clone's antigen is unknown. No base quality information exists; no much larger clone differs at one position.

V is clipped by 0 bases and J by 7 bases, and the sequence between their germline boundaries is 10 bases long. The germline V gene provides CDR1 MGHRA and CDR2 YSYEKL. Counted from cysteine to phenylalanine, this CDR3 has 14 amino acids. Just the 42-base CDR3 DNA is kept, in frame starting at base 1. Receptor libraries were prepared by the immunoSEQ multiplex PCR assay. This immuneACCESS table, as held by TCRdb, lists in-frame sequences with V and J called but not all clones. Of the missing ones, under half trace to an unresolved V gene in checked studies; the others have no known cause. This sample lists under 450,000 clones; approximately 95% were detected once. The ten largest clones add up to approximately 0.018% of the sample.

Sequenced sample: thymocytes. The receptor comes from a human donor. Here the chain combines TRBV4-1 and TRBJ1-5; TRBD1 is a possible D gene, resting on 5 matching bases. The DNA sequence follows: TGCGCCAGCAGCCAAGATCAGGGCGGGCAGCCCCAGCATTTT. The translation is CASSQDQGGQPQHF.